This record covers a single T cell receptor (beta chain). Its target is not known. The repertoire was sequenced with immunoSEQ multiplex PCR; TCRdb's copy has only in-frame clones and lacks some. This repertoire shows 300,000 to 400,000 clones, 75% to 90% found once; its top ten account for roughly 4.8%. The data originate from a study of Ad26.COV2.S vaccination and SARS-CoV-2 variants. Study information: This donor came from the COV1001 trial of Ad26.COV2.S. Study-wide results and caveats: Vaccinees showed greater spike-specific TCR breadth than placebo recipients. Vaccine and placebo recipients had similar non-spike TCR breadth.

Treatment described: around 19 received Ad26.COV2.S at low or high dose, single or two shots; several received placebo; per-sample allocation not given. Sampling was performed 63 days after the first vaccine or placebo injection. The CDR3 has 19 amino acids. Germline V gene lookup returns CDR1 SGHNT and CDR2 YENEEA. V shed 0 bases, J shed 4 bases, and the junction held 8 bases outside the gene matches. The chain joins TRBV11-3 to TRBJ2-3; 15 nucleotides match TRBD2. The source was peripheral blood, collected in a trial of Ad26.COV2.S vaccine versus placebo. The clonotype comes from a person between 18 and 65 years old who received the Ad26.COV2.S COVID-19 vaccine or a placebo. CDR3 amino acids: CASSLDLGLAGGPPDTQYF. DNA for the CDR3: TGTGCCAGCAGCTTAGATCTCGGACTAGCGGGAGGGCCCCCAGATACGCAGTATTTT. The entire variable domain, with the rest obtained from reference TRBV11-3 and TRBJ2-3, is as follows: EAGVVQSPRYKIIEKKQPVAFWCNPISGHNTLYWYLQNLGQGPELLIRYENEEAVDDSQLPKDRFSAERLKGVDSTLKIQPAELGDSAVYLCASSLDLGLAGGPPDTQYFGPGTRLTVL.